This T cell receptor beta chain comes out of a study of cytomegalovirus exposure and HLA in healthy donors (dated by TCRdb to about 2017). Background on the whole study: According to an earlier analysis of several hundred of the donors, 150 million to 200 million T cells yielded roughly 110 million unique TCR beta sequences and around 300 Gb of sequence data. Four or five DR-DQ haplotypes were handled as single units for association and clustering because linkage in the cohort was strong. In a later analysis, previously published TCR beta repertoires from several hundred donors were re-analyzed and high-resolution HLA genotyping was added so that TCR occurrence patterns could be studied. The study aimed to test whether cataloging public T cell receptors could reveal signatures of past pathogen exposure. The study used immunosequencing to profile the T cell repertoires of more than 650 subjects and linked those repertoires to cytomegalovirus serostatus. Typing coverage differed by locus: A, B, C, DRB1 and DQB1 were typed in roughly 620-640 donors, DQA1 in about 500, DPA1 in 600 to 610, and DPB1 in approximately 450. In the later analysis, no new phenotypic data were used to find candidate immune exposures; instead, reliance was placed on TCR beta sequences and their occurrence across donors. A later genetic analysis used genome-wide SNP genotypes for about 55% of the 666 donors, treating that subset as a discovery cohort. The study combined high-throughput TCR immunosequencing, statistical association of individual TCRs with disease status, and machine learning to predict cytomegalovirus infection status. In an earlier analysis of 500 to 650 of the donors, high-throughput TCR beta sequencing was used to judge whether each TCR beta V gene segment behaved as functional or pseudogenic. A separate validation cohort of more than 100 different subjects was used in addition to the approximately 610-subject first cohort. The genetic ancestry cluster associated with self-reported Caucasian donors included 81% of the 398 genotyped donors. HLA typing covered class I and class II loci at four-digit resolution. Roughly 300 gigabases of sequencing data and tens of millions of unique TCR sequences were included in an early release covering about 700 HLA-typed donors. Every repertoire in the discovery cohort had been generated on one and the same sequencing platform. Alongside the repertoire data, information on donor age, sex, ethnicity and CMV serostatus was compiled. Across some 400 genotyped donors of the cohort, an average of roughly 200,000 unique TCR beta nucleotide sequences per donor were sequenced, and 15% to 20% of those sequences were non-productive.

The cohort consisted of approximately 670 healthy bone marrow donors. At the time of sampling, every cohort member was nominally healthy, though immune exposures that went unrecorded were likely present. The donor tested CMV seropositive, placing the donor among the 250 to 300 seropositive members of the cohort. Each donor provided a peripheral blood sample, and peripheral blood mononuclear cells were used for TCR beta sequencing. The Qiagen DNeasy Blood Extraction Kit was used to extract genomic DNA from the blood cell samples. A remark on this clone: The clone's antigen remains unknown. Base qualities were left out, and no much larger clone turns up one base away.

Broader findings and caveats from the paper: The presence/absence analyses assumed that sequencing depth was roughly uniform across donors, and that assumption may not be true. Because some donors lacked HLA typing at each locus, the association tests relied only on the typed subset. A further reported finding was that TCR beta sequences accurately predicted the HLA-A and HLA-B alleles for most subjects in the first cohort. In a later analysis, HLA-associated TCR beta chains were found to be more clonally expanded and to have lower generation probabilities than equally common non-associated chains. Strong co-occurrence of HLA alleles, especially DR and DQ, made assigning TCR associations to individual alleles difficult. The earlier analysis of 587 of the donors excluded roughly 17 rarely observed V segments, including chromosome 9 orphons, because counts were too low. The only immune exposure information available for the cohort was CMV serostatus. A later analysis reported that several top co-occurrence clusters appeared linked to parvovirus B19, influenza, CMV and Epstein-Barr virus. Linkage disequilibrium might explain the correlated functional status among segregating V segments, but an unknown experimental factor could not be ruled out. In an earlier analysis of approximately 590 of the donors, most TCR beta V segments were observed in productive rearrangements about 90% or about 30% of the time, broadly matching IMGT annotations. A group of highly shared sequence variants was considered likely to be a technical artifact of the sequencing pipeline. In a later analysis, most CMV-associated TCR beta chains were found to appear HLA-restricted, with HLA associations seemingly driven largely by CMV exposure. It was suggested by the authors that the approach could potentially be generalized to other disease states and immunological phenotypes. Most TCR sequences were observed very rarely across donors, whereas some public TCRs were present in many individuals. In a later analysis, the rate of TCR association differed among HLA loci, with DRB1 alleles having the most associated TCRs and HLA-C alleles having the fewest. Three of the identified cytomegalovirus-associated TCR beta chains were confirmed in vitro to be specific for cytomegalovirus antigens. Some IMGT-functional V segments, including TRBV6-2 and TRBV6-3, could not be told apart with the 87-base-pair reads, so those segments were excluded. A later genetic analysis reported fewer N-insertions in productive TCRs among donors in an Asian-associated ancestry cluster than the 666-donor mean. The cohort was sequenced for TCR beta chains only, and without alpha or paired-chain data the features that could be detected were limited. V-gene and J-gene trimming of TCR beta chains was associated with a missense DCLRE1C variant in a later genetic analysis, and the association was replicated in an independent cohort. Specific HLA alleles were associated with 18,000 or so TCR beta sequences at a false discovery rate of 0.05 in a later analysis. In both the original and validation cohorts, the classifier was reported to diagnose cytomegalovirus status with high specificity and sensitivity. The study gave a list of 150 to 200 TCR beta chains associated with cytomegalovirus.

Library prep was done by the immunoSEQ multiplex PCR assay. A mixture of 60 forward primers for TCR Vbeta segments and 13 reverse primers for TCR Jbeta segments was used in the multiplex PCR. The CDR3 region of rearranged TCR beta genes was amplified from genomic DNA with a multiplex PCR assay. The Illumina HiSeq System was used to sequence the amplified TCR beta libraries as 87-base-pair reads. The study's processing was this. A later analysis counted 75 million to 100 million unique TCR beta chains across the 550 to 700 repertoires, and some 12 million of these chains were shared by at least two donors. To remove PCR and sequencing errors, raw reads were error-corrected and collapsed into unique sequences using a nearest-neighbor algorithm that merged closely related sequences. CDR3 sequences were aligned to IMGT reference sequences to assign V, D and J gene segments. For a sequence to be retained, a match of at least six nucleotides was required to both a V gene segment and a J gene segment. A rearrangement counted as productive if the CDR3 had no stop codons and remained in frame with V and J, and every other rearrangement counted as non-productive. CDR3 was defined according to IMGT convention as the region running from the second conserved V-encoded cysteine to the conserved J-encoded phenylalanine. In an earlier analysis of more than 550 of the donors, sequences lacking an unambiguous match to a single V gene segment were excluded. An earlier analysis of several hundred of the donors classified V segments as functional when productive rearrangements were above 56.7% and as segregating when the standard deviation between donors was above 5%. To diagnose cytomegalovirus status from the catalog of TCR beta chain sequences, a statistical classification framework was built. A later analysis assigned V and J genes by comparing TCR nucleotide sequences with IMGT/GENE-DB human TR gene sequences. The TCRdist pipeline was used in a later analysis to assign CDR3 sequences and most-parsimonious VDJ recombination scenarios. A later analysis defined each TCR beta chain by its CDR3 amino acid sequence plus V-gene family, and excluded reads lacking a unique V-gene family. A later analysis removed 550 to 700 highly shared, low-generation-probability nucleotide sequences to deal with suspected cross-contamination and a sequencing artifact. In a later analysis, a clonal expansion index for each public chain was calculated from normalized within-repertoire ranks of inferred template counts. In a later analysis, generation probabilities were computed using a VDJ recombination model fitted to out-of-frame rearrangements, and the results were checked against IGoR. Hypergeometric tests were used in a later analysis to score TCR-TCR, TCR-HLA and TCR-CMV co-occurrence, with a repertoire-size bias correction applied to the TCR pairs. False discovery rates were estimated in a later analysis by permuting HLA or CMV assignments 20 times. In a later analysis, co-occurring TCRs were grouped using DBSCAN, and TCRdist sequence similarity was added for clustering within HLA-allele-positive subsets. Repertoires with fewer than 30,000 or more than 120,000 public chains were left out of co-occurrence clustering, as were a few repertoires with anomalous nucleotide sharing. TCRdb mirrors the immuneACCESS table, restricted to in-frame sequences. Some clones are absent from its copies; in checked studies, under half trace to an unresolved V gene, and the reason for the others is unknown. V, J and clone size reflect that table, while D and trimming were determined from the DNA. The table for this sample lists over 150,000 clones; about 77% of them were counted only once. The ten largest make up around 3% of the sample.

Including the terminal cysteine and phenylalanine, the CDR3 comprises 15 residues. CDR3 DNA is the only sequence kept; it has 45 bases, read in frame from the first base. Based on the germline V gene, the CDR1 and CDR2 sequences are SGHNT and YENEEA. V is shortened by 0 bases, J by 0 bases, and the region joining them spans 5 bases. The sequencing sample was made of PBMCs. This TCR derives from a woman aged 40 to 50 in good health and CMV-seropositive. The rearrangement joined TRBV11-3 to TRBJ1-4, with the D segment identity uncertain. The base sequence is TGTGCCAGCAGCTTAGATCGTGCAACTAATGAAAAACTGTTTTTT. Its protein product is CASSLDRATNEKLFF.